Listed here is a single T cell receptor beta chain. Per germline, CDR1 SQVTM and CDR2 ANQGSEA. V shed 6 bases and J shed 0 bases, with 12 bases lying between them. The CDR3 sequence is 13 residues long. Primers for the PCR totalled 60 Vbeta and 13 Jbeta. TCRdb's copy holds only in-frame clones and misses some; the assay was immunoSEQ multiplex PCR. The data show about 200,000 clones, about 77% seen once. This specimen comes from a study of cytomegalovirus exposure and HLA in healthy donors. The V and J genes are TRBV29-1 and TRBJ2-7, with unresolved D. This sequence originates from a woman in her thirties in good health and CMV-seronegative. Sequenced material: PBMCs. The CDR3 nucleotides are TGCAGCGTCCGAGTCACTGGCTCCTACGAGCAGTACTTC. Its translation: CSVRVTGSYEQYF.